Below are 9 T cell receptor beta chains sequenced from a single sample in a study of radiation and T cells in renal cell carcinoma. Time point described: blood 4 weeks post-SBRT, at nephrectomy. Treatment reported: 15 Gy SBRT to primary tumor, nephrectomy 4 weeks later. Sequencing used immunoSEQ multiplex PCR; TCRdb keeps in-frame clones, though not all of them. The table lists 130,000 to 150,000 clones, approximately 86% of them singletons. This specimen consisted of blood, obtained from a patient whose treatment included radiotherapy and nephrectomy. These receptors were obtained from a woman aged 45-65 years with renal cell carcinoma.

This chain connects TRBV5-1 to TRBJ2-2, with unresolved D. This CDR3 is built from 18 residues. V lost 3 bases to trimming and J lost 10 bases, with 28 bases between them. The germline gives CDR1 SGHRS, CDR2 YFSETQ. The CDR3, as DNA: TGCGCCAGCAGCTACTCGGCCTCCGGGTCCCTGGTCAGCGAGGAGCTGTTTTTT. Residues: CASSYSASGSLVSEELFF. The full variable domain, completed using reference TRBV5-1 and TRBJ2-2, is KAGVTQTPRYLIKTRGQQVTLSCSPISGHRSVSWYQQTPGQGLQFLFEYFSETQRNKGNFPGRFSGRQFSNSRSEMNVSTLELGDSALYLCASSYSASGSLVSEELFFGEGSRLTVL.

This chain's CDR3 is CASSTTGGLTEQYF. CDR3 sequence (DNA): TGTGCCAGTAGTACGACAGGGGGCCTGACAGAGCAGTACTTC. V is TRBV19 and J is TRBJ2-7; 10 nucleotides align to TRBD1. The CDR3 loop spans 14 amino acids. After removal of 4 bases from V and 7 bases from J, the junction contained 7 bases not matched to a gene. Germline CDR1 and CDR2: LNHDA and SQIVND (reference sequence).

The chain uses TRBV28 and TRBJ1-2; TRBD1 aligns across 7 bases. Germline V lookup: CDR1 MDHEN, CDR2 SYDVKM. V dropped 7 bases and J dropped 7; count of bases not matched to a gene: 9. The CDR3 has 13 amino acids. The CDR3 loop reads CASILDRMSGYTF. As DNA, the CDR3 is TGTGCCAGCATCCTGGACAGGATGAGTGGCTACACCTTC.

CDR3 amino acids: CAWSVWMNTEAFF. The DNA for the CDR3 is TGTGCCTGGAGTGTATGGATGAACACTGAAGCTTTCTTT. The chain links TRBV30 to TRBJ1-1; D is unclear. Germline assignment: CDR1 GTSNPN and CDR2 SVGIG (reference sequence). CDR3 size: 13 residues. Trimming took 0 bases from V and 0 from J, leaving 5 bases between them.

The genes are TRBV9 and TRBJ1-1; 7 nucleotides line up with TRBD1. The ends lost 4 bases at V and 3 bases at J; junction bases unmatched: 3. This CDR3 has 13 residues. CDR1 and CDR2 from the germline V gene are SGDLS and YYNGEE. CDR3 nucleotides: TGTGCCAGCAGCAACAGGGGCGACACTGAAGCTTTCTTT. Residues: CASSNRGDTEAFF. Full variable domain (remainder filled in from reference TRBV9 and TRBJ1-1): DSGVTQTPKHLITATGQRVTLRCSPRSGDLSVYWYQQSLDQGLQFLIQYYNGEERAKGNILERFSAQQFPDLHSELNLSSLELGDSALYFCASSNRGDTEAFFGQGTRLTVV.

CDR3: CASSLGLAGTDTQYF. CDR3 DNA sequence: TGTGCCAGCAGCTTAGGACTAGCGGGCACAGATACGCAGTATTTT. V is TRBV5-4 and J is TRBJ2-3; TRBD2 aligns across 10 bases. V trimming: 2 bases; J trimming: 1 base; junction bases outside the gene matches: 1. CDR1 and CDR2 (germline): SGHNT, YYREEE (reference sequence). This CDR3 comprises 15 residues.

The V call is TRBV19, the J call TRBJ1-5; 10 bases fit TRBD1. V was clipped by 6 bases and J by 5 bases; unmatched bases: 7. The germline V gene has CDR1 LNHDA and CDR2 SQIVND (reference sequence). The CDR3 spans 15 residues. The CDR3 spells CASSAGQGSDQPQHF. As DNA, the CDR3 is TGTGCCAGTAGCGCGGGACAGGGGAGCGATCAGCCCCAGCATTTT.

This clone turned up a few times. V gene TRBV7-2 combines with J gene TRBJ2-2; no clear D. The CDR3 has 13 residues. The germline CDR1 and CDR2 sequences are SGHTA and FQGNSA. Trimming took 2 bases from V and 4 from J, leaving 5 bases between them. The CDR3 DNA reads TGTGCCAGCAGCTTACAGCGCACCGGGGAGCTGTTTTTT. The encoded protein is CASSLQRTGELFF. The complete variable domain, with remaining parts taken from reference TRBV7-2 and TRBJ2-2, reads GAGVSQSPSNKVTEKGKDVELRCDPISGHTALYWYRQSLGQGLEFLIYFQGNSAPDKSGLPSDRFSAERTGGSVSTLTIQRTQQEDSAVYLCASSLQRTGELFFGEGSRLTVL.

The V call is TRBV27, the J call TRBJ1-1; no definite D call. The CDR3 has 13 amino acids. Germline CDR1 reads MNHEY; CDR2 reads SMNVEV (reference sequence). Deletions cut 2 bases from V and 4 bases from J, with 8 bases between. CDR3 nucleotide sequence: TGTGCCAGCAGTTTAATTCTGGGCACTGAAGCTTTCTTT. Encoded protein: CASSLILGTEAFF.